The clone carrying this TCR beta chain occurred once. This entry is derived from a study of blood T cell repertoires in COVID-19. Whole-study context: Researchers got acute and convalescent COVID-19 samples from the United States, Italy and Spain. T cells, B-cell-depleted T cells, or PBMCs supplied cDNA or gDNA.

Germline V CDR1 and CDR2: GTSNPN, SVGIG (reference sequence). The ends were cut back, 1 base at V and 0 bases at J, with 6 bases in the middle. The CDR3 consists of 13 residues. Original data processing: Estimation of nucleated cell counts was performed using reference gene primer amplification. Produced via immunoSEQ multiplex PCR; TCRdb's table is partial and in-frame only. The DNA was the basis for D and trimming; V, J and clone size are from that table. The data show approximately 100,000 clones, with 81% seen just once and less than 11% held by the top ten. Sequencing was carried out using peripheral blood. The origin of this receptor is a human donor in a cohort sampled during active COVID-19. This chain uses TRBV30 with TRBJ1-2, with D uncertain. The CDR3 DNA sequence: TGTGCCTGGAGTGGCCGAGCTAACTATGGCTACACCTTC. It codes for CAWSGRANYGYTF. The whole variable domain, filled in from reference TRBV30 and TRBJ1-2, reads SQTIHQWPATLVQPVGSPLSLECTVEGTSNPNLYWYRQAAGRGLQLLFYSVGIGQISSEVPQNLSASRPQDRQFILSSKKLLLSDSGFYLCAWSGRANYGYTFGSGTRLTVV.